These 13 T cell receptor beta chains were all obtained from the same sample, sequenced in a study of blood T cell repertoires in COVID-19. Data came from immunoSEQ multiplex PCR; TCRdb stores just in-frame clones and leaves some out. This sample has 200,000 to 250,000 clones, with around 90% found just once. The source material was peripheral blood. The source is a man aged 18 to 29 with active or convalescent COVID-19.

The chain joins TRBV6-5 to TRBJ2-7; possibly TRBD1 for D (5 bases). Trimming took 6 bases from V and 0 from J, leaving 9 bases between them. The CDR3 length is 13 residues. The germline CDR1 and CDR2 sequences are MNHEY and SVGAGI. The CDR3 region has the DNA TGTGCCAGCAGGCTGACAGCCTCCTACGAGCAGTACTTC. As protein: CASRLTASYEQYF.

This chain joins TRBV30 and TRBJ1-4; D is perhaps TRBD1 (6 bases). V lost 2 bases to trimming and J lost 11 bases, with 9 bases between them. Germline CDR1 reads GTSNPN; CDR2 reads SVGIG (reference sequence). This CDR3 spans 11 amino acids. CDR3 nucleotide sequence: TGTGCCTGGAGTCCGGGGGGCAAACTGTTTTTT. As protein: CAWSPGGKLFF.

The rearrangement joins TRBV7-9 to TRBJ1-2, with D unclear. The CDR3 runs 14 residues. The V and J ends lost 5 bases and 3 bases respectively, with 13 bases between them. Germline V gene sequence: CDR1 SEHNR, CDR2 FQNEAQ (reference sequence). The CDR3 nucleotides are TGTGCCAGCAGCCGAGCCGGGAGCCACTATGGCTACACCTTC. Translated: CASSRAGSHYGYTF.

This clone showed up just once. This rearrangement joins TRBV5-5 to TRBJ1-3, with D uncertain. This CDR3 spans 17 amino acids. The V end lost 0 bases, the J end lost 4 bases, and 17 bases lay between the germline ends. Germline assignment: CDR1 SGHKS and CDR2 YYEKEE (reference sequence). Here the CDR3 reads CASSLEAEMRAGNTIYF. DNA of the CDR3: TGTGCCAGCAGCTTGGAGGCGGAAATGAGGGCAGGAAACACCATATATTTT.

This clone has only a few counts. The gene calls are TRBV19 and TRBJ2-7; TRBD1 matches 9 bases. Germline CDR1 and CDR2: LNHDA and SQIVND (reference sequence). This CDR3 has 14 amino acids. J lost 3 bases, V lost 4 bases, and 4 bases had no gene match. The CDR3, as DNA: TGTGCCAGTAGTAGAGGGGACAGGGACTACGAGCAGTACTTC. Its translation: CASSRGDRDYEQYF.

The V gene is TRBV19, the J gene TRBJ1-1, with D maybe TRBD1 (6 bases). The CDR3 spans 17 residues. Trimming pared 6 bases from V and 3 bases from J, leaving 23 bases between. Germline assignment: CDR1 LNHDA and CDR2 SQIVND (reference sequence). The CDR3 sequence is CASSPMGRGAWDTEAFF. DNA for the CDR3: TGTGCCAGTAGCCCCATGGGCCGGGGGGCTTGGGACACTGAAGCTTTCTTT.

This clone was seen only once. As DNA, the CDR3 is TGTGCCAGCAGTCTTGGGACACGGGGGGATCAGCCCCAGCATTTT. This codes for CASSLGTRGDQPQHF. V and J are TRBV27 and TRBJ1-5, with D possibly being TRBD1 (6 bases). The V gene lost 5 bases and the J gene lost 5 bases, with 16 bases spanning the gap. Germline V CDR1 and CDR2: MNHEY, SMNVEV (reference sequence). The CDR3 covers 15 residues.

This chain links TRBV6-5 with TRBJ2-7, with D perhaps matching TRBD1 (6 bases). Germline V lookup: CDR1 MNHEY, CDR2 SVGAGI. V was shortened by 10 bases and J by 3 bases, with 16 bases between the two germline ends. This CDR3 contains 13 residues. The CDR3 DNA reads as TGTGCCACCCAGGGGTTGAGGGACTACGAGCAGTACTTC. Translating gives CATQGLRDYEQYF.

The rearrangement links TRBV27 to TRBJ2-7, with D perhaps matching TRBD2 (5 bases). Trimming took 0 bases from V and 3 from J, leaving 9 bases between them. Per germline, CDR1 MNHEY and CDR2 SMNVEV (reference sequence). The CDR3 loop spans 14 amino acids. In DNA form, the CDR3 reads TGTGCCAGCAGTTTATCGAGCGGAATCTACGAGCAGTACTTC. Translating it yields CASSLSSGIYEQYF.

The rearrangement joins TRBV12-3 or TRBV12-4 to TRBJ2-7, with TRBD1 matching over 8 bases. The ends lost 4 bases at V and 9 bases at J; junction bases unmatched: 5. The CDR3 totals 12 residues. CDR3 in amino acids: CASSSGRGRQYF. The CDR3 coding sequence is TGTGCCAGCAGTTCCGGCAGGGGGCGGCAGTACTTC.

The rearrangement uses TRBV28 and TRBJ1-6; D gene uncertain. V was trimmed by 3 bases and J by 10 bases, leaving 16 bases between them. The CDR3 covers 15 residues. In germline, CDR1 is MDHEN, CDR2 SYDVKM. This chain's CDR3 is CASSFSKTSGSPLHF. The DNA of the CDR3 is TGTGCCAGCAGTTTTAGTAAGACATCGGGATCACCCCTCCACTTT.

The chain joins TRBV7-2 to TRBJ2-7, with D possibly being TRBD1 (6 bases). This CDR3 spans 16 amino acids. In germline, CDR1 is SGHTA, CDR2 FQGNSA. The V end lost 2 bases, the J end lost 4 bases, and 18 bases lay between the germline ends. The CDR3 loop reads CASSLNGAKQGYEQYF. For the CDR3, the DNA is TGTGCCAGCAGCTTAAACGGGGCGAAACAGGGTTACGAGCAGTACTTC.

This clone occurred a few times. CDR3 sequence reads: CATKSPADEKLFF. DNA for the CDR3: TGTGCCACCAAATCTCCGGCGGATGAAAAACTGTTTTTT. The genes are TRBV15 and TRBJ1-4; unclear D gene. From germline, CDR1 is LNHNV and CDR2 YYDKDF (reference sequence). The CDR3 length is 13 residues. Trimming took 7 bases from V and 6 from J, leaving 12 bases between them.